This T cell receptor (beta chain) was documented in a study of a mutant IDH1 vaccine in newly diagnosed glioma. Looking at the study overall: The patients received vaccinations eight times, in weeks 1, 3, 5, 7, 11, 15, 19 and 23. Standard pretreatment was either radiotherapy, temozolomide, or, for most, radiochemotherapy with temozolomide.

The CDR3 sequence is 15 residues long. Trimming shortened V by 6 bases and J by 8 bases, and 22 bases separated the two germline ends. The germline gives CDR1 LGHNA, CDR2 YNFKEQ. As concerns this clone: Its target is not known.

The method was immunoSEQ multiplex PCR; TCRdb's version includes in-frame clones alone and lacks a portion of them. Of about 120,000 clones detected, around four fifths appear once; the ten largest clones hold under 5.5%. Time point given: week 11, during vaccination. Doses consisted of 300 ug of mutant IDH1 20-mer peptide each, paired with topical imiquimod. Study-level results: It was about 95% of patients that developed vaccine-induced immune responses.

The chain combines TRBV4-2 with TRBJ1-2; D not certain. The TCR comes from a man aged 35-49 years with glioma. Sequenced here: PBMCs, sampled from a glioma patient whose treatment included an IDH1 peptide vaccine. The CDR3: CASSQPKADPGGYTF. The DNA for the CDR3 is TGTGCCAGCAGTCAACCTAAAGCGGACCCCGGGGGCTACACCTTC.